The text below deals with one T cell receptor (beta chain). The data originate from a study of identical twins. TCRdb processed the 5' RACE reads anew with MiXCR; each CDR3 protein has one entry. The sample lists around 690,000 distinct CDR3 sequences, 21% seen once, with 4% to 4.5% in the top ten. The germline V gene encodes CDR1 DFQATT and CDR2 SNEGSKA (reference sequence). The CDR3 is 13 amino acids. V was trimmed by 5 bases and J by 2 bases, leaving 12 bases between them. This same sample was also part of a study on T cells expressing NK-cell markers. As that study records: The eight sequenced donors comprised seven who were HCMV-seropositive and one who was seronegative. The study found these clonotypes also leading the CD3+CD56-NKG2C+ fraction in a handful of donors.

The receptor was isolated from a woman between 18 and 30 years old in good health. The chain links TRBV20-1 to TRBJ1-2, with D possibly being TRBD1 (6 bases). The sequenced material came from PBMCs. The CDR3: CSAGDTTNYGYTF. CDR3 bases: TGCAGTGCTGGGGACACGACGAACTATGGCTACACCTTC.